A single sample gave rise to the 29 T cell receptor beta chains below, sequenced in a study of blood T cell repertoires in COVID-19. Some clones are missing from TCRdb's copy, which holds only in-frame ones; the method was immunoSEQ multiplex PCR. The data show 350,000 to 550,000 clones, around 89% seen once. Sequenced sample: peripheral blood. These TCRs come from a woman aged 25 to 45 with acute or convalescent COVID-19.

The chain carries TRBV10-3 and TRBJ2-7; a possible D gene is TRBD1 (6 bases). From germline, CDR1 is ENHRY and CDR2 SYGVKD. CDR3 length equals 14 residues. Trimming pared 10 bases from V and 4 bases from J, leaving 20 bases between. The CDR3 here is CATADSRNEYEQYF. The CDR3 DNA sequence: TGTGCCACCGCGGACAGTCGGAATGAGTACGAGCAGTACTTC.

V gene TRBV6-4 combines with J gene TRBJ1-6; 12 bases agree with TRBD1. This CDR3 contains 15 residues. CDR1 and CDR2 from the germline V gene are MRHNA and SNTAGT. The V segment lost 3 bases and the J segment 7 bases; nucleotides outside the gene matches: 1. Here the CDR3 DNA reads TGTGCCAGCAGTGAGGGACAGGGGGCCAATTCACCCCTCCACTTT. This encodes CASSEGQGANSPLHF.

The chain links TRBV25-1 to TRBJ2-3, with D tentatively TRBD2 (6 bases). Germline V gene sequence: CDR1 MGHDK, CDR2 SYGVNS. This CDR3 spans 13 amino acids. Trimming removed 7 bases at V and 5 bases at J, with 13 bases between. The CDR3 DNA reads TGTGCCAGCACCGAGCGGGTCGGAGATACGCAGTATTTT. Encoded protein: CASTERVGDTQYF. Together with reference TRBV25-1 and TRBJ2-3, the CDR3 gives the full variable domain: EADIYQTPRYLVIGTGKKITLECSQTMGHDKMYWYQQDPGMELHLIHYSYGVNSTEKGDLSSESTVSRIRTEHFPLTLESARPSHTSQYLCASTERVGDTQYFGPGTRLTVL.

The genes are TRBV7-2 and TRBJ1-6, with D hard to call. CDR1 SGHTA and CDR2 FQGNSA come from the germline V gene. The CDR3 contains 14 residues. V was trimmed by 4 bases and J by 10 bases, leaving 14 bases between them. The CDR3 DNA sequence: TGTGCCAGCAGCTCGAAGGGAGGTCGGTCACCCCTCCACTTT. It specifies CASSSKGGRSPLHF.

CDR3 region: CASRALQGWDSPLHF. The CDR3 nucleotides read TGTGCCAGCAGGGCCTTACAGGGTTGGGATTCACCCCTCCACTTT. The chain joins TRBV11-2 to TRBJ1-6; D is possibly TRBD1 (6 bases). This CDR3 is 15 amino acids long. Germline lookup yields CDR1 SGHAT and CDR2 FQNNGV. Trimming took off 6 bases at V and 8 bases at J, with 17 bases between the two ends.

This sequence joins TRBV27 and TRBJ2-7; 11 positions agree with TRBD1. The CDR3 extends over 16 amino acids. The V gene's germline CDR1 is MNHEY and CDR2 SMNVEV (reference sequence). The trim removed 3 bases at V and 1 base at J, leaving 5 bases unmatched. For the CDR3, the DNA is TGTGCCAGCAGTTTGAGGGGGACAGGGGGGTCCTACGAGCAGTACTTC. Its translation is CASSLRGTGGSYEQYF.

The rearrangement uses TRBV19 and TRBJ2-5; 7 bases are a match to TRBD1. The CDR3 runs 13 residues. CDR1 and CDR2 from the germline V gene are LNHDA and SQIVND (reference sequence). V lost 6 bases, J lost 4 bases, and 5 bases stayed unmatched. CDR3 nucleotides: TGTGCCAGTAGCGGGACAGCAGTAGAGACCCAGTACTTC. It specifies CASSGTAVETQYF.

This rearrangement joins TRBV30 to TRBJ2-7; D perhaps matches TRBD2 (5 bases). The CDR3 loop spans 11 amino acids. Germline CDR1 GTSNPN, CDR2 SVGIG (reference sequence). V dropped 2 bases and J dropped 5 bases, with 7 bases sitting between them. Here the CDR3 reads CAWSPGNEQYF. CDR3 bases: TGTGCCTGGAGTCCGGGGAACGAGCAGTACTTC.

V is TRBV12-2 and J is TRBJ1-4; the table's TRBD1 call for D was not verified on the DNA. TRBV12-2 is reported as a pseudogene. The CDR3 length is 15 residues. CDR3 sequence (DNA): TGTGCAAGTCGCTTGAGGAACAGGGGTGGGGAAAAACTGTTTTTT. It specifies CASRLRNRGGEKLFF.

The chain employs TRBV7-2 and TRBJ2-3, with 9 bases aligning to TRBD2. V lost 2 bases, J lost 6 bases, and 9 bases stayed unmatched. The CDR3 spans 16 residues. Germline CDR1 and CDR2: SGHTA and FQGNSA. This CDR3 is CASSLQSRGGLDTQYF. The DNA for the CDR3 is TGTGCCAGCAGCTTACAGTCGCGGGGGGGTTTGGATACGCAGTATTTT.

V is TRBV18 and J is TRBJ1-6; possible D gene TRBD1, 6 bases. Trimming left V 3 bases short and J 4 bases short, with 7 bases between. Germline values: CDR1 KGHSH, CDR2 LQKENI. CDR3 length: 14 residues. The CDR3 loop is CASSPQGYNSPLHF. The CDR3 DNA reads TGTGCCAGCTCACCCCAGGGGTATAATTCACCCCTCCACTTT. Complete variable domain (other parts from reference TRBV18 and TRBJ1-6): NAGVMQNPRHLVRRRGQEARLRCSPMKGHSHVYWYRQLPEEGLKFMVYLQKENIIDESGMPKERFSAEFPKEGPSILRIQQVVRGDSAAYFCASSPQGYNSPLHFGNGTRLTVT.

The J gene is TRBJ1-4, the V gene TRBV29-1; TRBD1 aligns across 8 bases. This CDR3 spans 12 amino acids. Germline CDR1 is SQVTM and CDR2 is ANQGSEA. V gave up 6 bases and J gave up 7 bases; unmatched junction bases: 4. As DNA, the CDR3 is TGCAGCGTGAGACAGGGGCTTGAAAAACTGTTTTTT. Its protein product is CSVRQGLEKLFF.

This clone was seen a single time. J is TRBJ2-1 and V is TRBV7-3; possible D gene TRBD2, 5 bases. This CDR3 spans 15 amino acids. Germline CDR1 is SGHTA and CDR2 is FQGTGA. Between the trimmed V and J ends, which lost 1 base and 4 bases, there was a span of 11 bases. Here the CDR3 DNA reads TGTGCCAGCAGCTTAATGGCTAGCTATTACAATGAGCAGTTCTTC. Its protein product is CASSLMASYYNEQFF.

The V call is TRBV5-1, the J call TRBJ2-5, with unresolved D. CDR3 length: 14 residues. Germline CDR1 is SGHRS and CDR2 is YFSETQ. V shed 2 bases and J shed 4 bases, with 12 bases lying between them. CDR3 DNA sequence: TGCGCCAGCAGCTTACAGACATTAGTAGAGACCCAGTACTTC. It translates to CASSLQTLVETQYF.

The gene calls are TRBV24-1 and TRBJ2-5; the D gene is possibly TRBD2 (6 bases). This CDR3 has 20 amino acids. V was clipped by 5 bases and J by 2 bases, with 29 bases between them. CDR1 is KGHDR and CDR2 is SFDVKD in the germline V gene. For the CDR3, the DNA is TGTGCCACCAGTGGGAAGGGACCTACGGAGGGACCAGGGTCTCAAGAGACCCAGTACTTC. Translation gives CATSGKGPTEGPGSQETQYF.

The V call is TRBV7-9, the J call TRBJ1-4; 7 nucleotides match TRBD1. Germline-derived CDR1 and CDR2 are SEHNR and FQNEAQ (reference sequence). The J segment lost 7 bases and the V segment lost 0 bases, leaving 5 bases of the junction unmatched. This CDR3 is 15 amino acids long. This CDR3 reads CASSLASGGLEKLFF. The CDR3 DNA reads TGTGCCAGCAGCTTAGCGTCAGGGGGACTTGAAAAACTGTTTTTT.

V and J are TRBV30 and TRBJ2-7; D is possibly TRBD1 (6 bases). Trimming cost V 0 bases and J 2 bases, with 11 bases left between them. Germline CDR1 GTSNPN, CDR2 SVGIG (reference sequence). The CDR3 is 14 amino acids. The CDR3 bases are TGTGCCTGGAGTGTGAGCAGGGGTCCCTACGAGCAGTACTTC. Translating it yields CAWSVSRGPYEQYF.

For the CDR3, the DNA is TGTGCCAGCAGTTTAGCCCGGGTAAGGACTGAAGCTTTCTTT. Protein product: CASSLARVRTEAFF. The gene calls are TRBV28 and TRBJ1-1; unclear D gene. The CDR3 loop spans 14 amino acids. Looked up from germline, CDR1 is MDHEN and CDR2 is SYDVKM. With 2 bases removed from V and 5 bases from J, the gap between germline ends came to 12 bases.

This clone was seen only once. The CDR3 DNA reads as TGTGCCATCAGTATTGGACTATCCTCAAGCCAAGAGACCCAGTACTTC. Translation gives CAISIGLSSSQETQYF. The chain combines TRBV10-3 with TRBJ2-5; weak D call: TRBD2 (6 bases). Germline V gives CDR1 ENHRY, CDR2 SYGVKD. The CDR3 is 16 residues long. V lost 5 bases and J lost 1, with 17 bases in between.

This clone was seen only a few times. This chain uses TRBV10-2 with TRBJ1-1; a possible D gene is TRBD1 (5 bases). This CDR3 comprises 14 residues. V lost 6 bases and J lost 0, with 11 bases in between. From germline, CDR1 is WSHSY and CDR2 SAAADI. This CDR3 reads CASSQGLMNTEAFF. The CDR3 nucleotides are TGCGCCAGCAGCCAGGGACTTATGAACACTGAAGCTTTCTTT.

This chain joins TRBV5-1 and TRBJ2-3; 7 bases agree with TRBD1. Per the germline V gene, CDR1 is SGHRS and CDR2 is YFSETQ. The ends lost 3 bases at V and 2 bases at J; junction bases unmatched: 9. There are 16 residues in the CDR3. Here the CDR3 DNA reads TGCGCCAGCAGCTGGGGACAGTATATTCACACAGATACGCAGTATTTT. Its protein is CASSWGQYIHTDTQYF.

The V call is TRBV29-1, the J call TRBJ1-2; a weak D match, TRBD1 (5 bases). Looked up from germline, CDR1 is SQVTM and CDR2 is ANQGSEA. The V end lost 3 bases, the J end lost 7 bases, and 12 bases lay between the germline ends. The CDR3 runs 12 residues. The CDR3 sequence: CSVDTGSGGYTF. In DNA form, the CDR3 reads TGCAGCGTTGATACAGGATCAGGTGGCTACACCTTC.

The CDR3 region has the DNA TGCGCCAGCAGCCAAGCGCCCTCGGAGGAAGCCGCTCAGCCCCAGCATTTT. Translating it yields CASSQAPSEEAAQPQHF. The chain recombines TRBV4-1 with TRBJ1-5; no clear D gene. Trimming removed 1 base at V and 6 bases at J, with 19 bases between. The CDR3 length is 17 residues. The germline V gene encodes CDR1 MGHRA and CDR2 YSYEKL.

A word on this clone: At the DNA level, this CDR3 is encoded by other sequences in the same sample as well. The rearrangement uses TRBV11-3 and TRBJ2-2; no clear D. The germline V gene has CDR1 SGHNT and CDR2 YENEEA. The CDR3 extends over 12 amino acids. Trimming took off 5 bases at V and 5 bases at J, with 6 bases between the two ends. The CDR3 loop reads CASSTNTGELFF. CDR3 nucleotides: TGTGCCAGCAGCACAAATACCGGGGAGCTGTTTTTT. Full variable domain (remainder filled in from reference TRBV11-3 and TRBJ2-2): EAGVVQSPRYKIIEKKQPVAFWCNPISGHNTLYWYLQNLGQGPELLIRYENEEAVDDSQLPKDRFSAERLKGVDSTLKIQPAELGDSAVYLCASSTNTGELFFGEGSRLTVL.

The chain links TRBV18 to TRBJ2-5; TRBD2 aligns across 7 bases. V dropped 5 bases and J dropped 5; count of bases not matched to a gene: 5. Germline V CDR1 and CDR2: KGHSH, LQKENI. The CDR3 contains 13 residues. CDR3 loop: CASSRLAWETQYF. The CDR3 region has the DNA TGTGCCAGCTCAAGACTAGCATGGGAGACCCAGTACTTC.

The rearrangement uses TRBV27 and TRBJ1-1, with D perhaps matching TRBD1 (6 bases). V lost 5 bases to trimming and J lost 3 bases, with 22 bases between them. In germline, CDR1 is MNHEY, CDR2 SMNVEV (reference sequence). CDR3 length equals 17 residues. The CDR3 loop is CASSPTVGRGWYTEAFF. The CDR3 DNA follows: TGTGCCAGCAGTCCTACAGTAGGCAGGGGATGGTACACTGAAGCTTTCTTT.

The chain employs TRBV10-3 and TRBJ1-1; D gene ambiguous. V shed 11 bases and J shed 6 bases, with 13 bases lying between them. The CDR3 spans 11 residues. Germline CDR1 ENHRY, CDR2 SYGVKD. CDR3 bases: TGTGCCGCGACGGAGGGCGCTGAAGCTTTCTTT. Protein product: CAATEGAEAFF.

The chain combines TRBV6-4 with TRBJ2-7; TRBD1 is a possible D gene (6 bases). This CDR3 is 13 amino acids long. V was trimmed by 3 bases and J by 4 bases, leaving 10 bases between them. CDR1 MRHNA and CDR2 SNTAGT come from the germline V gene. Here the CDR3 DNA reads TGTGCCAGCAGTGAGGCGAGGGGGTACGAGCAGTACTTC. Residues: CASSEARGYEQYF.

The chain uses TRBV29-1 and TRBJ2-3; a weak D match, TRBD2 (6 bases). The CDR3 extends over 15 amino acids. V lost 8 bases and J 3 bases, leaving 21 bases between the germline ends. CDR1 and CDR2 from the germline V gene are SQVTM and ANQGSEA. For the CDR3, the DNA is TGCAGCTCCGGCGGGGTAGCGGTGGAAACAGATACGCAGTATTTT. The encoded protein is CSSGGVAVETDTQYF.